This T cell receptor (beta chain) was documented in a study of T cell repertoires in cytomegalovirus infection. Background on the study: Recently identified HLA-C-restricted CMV epitopes and well-studied HLA-B-restricted CMV epitopes were used by the study. CMV infection plus the matching HLA type was flagged by public TCR beta signatures.

Study outcomes and limitations: Frequencies of public TCR beta families were cumulated, and this identified carriers of CMV plus the relevant HLA.

About this clonotype: Its antigen is still unknown.

TCRdb fed the reads into MiXCR, producing one record per CDR3 protein. The sample has roughly 800,000 distinct CDR3 sequences, roughly 28% seen once; the top ten hold approximately 14%. CDR3 length equals 16 residues. The V gene end was trimmed by 7 bases and the J gene end by 1 base; junction bases not matched to a gene: 5. Looked up from germline, CDR1 is SNHLY and CDR2 is FYNNEI. The chain is built from TRBV2 and TRBJ2-3; 13 positions agree with TRBD2. The sequencing used cultured CD8+ T cells from PBMCs, collected from culture after CMV antigen stimulation. The source is a human donor in good health (CMV status not recorded). Some clones in this sample may be carry-over from other donors' samples. Here the CDR3 DNA reads TGTGCCAGCATCAGACTAGCGGGGGGACGCACAGATACGCAGTATTTT. This sequence encodes CASIRLAGGRTDTQYF.